These 8 T cell receptor beta chains originate from one sample sequenced in a study of blood T cell repertoires in COVID-19. Only in-frame clones appear in the TCRdb table, and some are missing; sequencing was by immunoSEQ multiplex PCR. The sample has 70,000 to 80,000 clones; over 75% are singletons. The sequencing sample was made of peripheral blood. These receptors all stem from a man aged 50 or older with acute or convalescent COVID-19.

The J gene is TRBJ1-2, the V gene TRBV5-1; weak D call: TRBD1 (6 bases). Germline CDR1 SGHRS, CDR2 YFSETQ. The CDR3 loop spans 13 amino acids. Trimming took 4 bases from V and 7 from J, leaving 14 bases between them. For the CDR3, the DNA is TGCGCCAGCAGCGTAAGATGGGACATTGGCTACACCTTC. Translating gives CASSVRWDIGYTF.

The chain employs TRBV7-8 and TRBJ2-7, with 7 bases fitting TRBD1. Looked up from germline, CDR1 is SGHVS and CDR2 is FQNEAQ. The CDR3 totals 14 residues. V gave up 3 bases and J gave up 1 base; unmatched junction bases: 3. The CDR3 loop reads CASSFGDSSYEQYF. For the CDR3, the DNA is TGTGCCAGCAGCTTCGGGGACAGTTCCTACGAGCAGTACTTC.

V and J are TRBV30 and TRBJ1-5, with D uncertain. The V end was cut by 3 bases, the J end by 3 bases, with 15 bases between. Germline V CDR1 and CDR2: GTSNPN, SVGIG (reference sequence). CDR3 length equals 15 residues. The CDR3 DNA reads as TGTGCCTGGAGCCATACTCGACACAACAATCAGCCCCAGCATTTT. Protein: CAWSHTRHNNQPQHF.

The chain recombines TRBV2 with TRBJ1-2; 7 bases are shared with TRBD1. V shed 6 bases, J shed 0 bases, and the junction held 7 bases outside the gene matches. CDR3 size: 15 residues. Germline V gene lookup returns CDR1 SNHLY and CDR2 FYNNEI. CDR3 in DNA: TGTGCCAGCAGAGGTGACAGGGTTACTAACTATGGCTACACCTTC. It yields the protein CASRGDRVTNYGYTF.

This clone has only one observation. The V gene is TRBV27, the J gene TRBJ2-7, with TRBD1 matching 10 bases. J lost 2 bases, V lost 4 bases, and 5 bases had no gene match. The CDR3 extends over 15 amino acids. The germline V gene encodes CDR1 MNHEY and CDR2 SMNVEV (reference sequence). CDR3 in amino acids: CASSSPGTGAYEQYF. Written as DNA, the CDR3 is TGTGCCAGCAGTTCTCCCGGGACAGGGGCCTACGAGCAGTACTTC.

The V and J genes are TRBV3-1 (or the pseudogene TRBV3-2) and TRBJ1-1; D remains ambiguous. Per germline, CDR1 LGHDT and CDR2 YNNKEL (reference sequence). This CDR3 contains 12 residues. V lost 3 bases and J 3 bases, leaving 5 bases between the germline ends. The chain's CDR3 is CASSQADTEAFF. The CDR3 DNA is TGTGCCAGCAGCCAGGCGGACACTGAAGCTTTCTTT.

The V call is TRBV6-5, the J call TRBJ1-6, with TRBD1 matching 8 bases. J was trimmed by 8 bases and V by 6 bases; bases with no gene match: 9. The germline gives CDR1 MNHEY, CDR2 SVGAGI. CDR3 length: 15 amino acids. For the CDR3, the DNA is TGTGCCAGCAGGAAGGACAGGGTAGAGTATTCACCCCTCCACTTT. Translating gives CASRKDRVEYSPLHF.

The chain links TRBV12-3 or TRBV12-4 to TRBJ1-6; D not resolved. CDR3 length: 13 residues. Trimming took 2 bases from V and 9 from J, leaving 8 bases between them. The CDR3 sequence: CASSLMATSPLHF. Written as DNA, the CDR3 is TGTGCCAGCAGTTTAATGGCCACTTCACCCCTCCACTTT.